This record covers a single T cell receptor beta chain. The antigen is not known. These data originate in a study of T cells in localized non-small cell lung cancer. Study-wide results and limits: The study linked higher blood T cell density to longer overall survival. Heterogeneity cannot be ruled out, as sequencing used one tumor region only. Uninvolved adjacent lung had the highest recorded T cell clonality, with tumor below it.

Assay used: immunoSEQ multiplex PCR; TCRdb lists only in-frame clones, some missing. The profile shows 45,000 to 55,000 clones, 86% of them singletons. Germline V gives CDR1 SNHLY, CDR2 FYNNEI. V lost 6 bases and J lost 4; bases outside the gene matches: 8. The CDR3 loop spans 16 amino acids. This sequence was found in a male donor at least 60 years old with stage III squamous cell lung carcinoma. The rearrangement uses TRBV2 and TRBJ2-5; 13 bases agree with TRBD2. The starting material was peripheral blood, obtained before any cancer treatment. The DNA for the CDR3 is TGTGCCAGCAGACCCGGGACTAGCGGGGTTCGAGAGACCCAGTACTTC. Translated: CASRPGTSGVRETQYF.